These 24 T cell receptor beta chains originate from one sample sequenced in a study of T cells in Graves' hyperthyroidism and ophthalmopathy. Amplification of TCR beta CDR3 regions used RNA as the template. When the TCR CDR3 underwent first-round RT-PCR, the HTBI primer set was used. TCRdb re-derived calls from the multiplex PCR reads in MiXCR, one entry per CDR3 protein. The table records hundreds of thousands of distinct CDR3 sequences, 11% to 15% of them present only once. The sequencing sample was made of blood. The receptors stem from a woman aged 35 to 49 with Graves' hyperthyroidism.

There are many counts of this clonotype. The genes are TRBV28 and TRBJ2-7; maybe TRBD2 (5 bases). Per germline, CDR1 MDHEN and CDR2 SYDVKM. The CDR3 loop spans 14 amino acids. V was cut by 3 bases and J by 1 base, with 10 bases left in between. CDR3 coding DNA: TGTGCCAGCAGTTTGTCGGGGATATCCTACGAGCAGTACTTC. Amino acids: CASSLSGISYEQYF.

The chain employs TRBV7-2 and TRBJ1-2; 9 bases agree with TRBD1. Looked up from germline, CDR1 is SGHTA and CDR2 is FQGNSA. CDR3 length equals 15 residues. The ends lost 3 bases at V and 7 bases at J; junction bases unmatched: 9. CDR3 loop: CASSFYDRGKVGYTF. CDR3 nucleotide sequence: TGTGCCAGCAGCTTCTACGACAGGGGGAAAGTTGGCTACACCTTC.

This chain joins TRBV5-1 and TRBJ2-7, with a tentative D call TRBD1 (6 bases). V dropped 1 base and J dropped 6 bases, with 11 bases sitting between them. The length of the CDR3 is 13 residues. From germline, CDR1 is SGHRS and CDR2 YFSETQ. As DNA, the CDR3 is TGCGCCAGCAGCTTGCGACAGGAAGGCGAGCAGTACTTC. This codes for CASSLRQEGEQYF.

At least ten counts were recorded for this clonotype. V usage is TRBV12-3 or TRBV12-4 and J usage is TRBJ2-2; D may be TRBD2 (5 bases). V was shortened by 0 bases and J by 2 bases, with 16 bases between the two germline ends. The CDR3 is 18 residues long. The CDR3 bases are TGTGCCAGCAGTTTAGCTCTTAGGAGGTTCCAAAACACCGGGGAGCTGTTTTTT. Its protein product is CASSLALRRFQNTGELFF.

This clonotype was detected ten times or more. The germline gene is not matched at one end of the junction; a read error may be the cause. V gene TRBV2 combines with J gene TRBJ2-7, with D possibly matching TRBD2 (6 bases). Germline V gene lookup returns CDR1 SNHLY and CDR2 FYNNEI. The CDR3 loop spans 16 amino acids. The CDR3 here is CASSVRSWDFAYEQYF. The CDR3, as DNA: TGCGCCAGCAGTGTTCGCTCCTGGGACTTCGCCTACGAGCAGTACTTC.

The CDR3 DNA reads as TGTGCCAGCAGCTTGAGCCCCAGGGTGATTCGGGATGAGCAGTTCTTC. Translating it yields CASSLSPRVIRDEQFF. V gene TRBV5-5 combines with J gene TRBJ2-1, with D possibly matching TRBD1 (5 bases). CDR3 length: 16 amino acids. Germline V gene sequence: CDR1 SGHKS, CDR2 YYEKEE (reference sequence). V lost 1 base, J lost 8 bases, and 19 bases lay in between.

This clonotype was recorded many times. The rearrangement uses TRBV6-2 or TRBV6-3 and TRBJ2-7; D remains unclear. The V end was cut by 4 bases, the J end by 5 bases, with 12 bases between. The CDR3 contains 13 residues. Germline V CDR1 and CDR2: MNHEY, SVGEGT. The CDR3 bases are TGTGCCAGCAGTTGGACGGGTTTGGACGAGCAGTACTTC. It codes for CASSWTGLDEQYF.

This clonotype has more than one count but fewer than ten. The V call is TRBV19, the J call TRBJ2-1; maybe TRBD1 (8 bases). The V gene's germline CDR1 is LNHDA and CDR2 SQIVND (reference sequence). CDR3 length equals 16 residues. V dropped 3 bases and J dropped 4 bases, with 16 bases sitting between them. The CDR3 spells CASSITGGETYNEQFF. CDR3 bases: TGTGCCAGTAGTATTACAGGGGGGGAAACTTACAATGAGCAGTTCTTC.

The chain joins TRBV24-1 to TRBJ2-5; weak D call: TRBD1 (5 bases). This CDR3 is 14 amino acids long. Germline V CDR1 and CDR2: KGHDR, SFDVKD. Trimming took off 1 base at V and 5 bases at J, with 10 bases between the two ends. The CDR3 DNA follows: TGTGCCACCAGTGATTTTTCAGGGTTGGAGACCCAGTACTTC. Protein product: CATSDFSGLETQYF.

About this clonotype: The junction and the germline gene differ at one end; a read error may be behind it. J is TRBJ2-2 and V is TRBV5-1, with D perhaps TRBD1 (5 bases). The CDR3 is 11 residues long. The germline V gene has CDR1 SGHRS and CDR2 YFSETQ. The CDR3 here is CASSLDGALFF. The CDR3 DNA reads TGCGCCAGCAGCTTGGATGGGGCGCTGTTTTTT.

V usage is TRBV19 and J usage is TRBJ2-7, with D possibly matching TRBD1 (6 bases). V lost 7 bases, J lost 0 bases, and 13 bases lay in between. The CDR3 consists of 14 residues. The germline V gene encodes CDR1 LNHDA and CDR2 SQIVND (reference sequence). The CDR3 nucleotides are TGTGCCAGTACCCCCTTGGACAGCTCCTACGAGCAGTACTTC. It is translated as CASTPLDSSYEQYF. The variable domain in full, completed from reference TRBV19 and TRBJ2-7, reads DGGITQSPKYLFRKEGQNVTLSCEQNLNHDAMYWYRQDPGQGLRLIYYSQIVNDFQKGDIAEGYSVSREKKESFPLTVTSAQKNPTAFYLCASTPLDSSYEQYFGPGTRLTVT.

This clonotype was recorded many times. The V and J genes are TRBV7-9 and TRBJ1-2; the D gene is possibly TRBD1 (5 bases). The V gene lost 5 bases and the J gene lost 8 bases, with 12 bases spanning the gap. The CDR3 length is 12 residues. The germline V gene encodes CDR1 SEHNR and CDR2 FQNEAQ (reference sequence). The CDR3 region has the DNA TGTGCCAGCAGCGCGAACAGGTTGGGCTACACCTTC. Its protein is CASSANRLGYTF.

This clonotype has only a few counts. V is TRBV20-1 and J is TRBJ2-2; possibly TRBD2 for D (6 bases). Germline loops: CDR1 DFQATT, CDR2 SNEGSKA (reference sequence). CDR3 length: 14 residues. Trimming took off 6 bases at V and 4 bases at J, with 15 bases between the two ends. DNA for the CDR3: TGCAGTGCCCGGGACTCCTCGAGCACCGGGGAGCTGTTTTTT. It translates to CSARDSSSTGELFF.

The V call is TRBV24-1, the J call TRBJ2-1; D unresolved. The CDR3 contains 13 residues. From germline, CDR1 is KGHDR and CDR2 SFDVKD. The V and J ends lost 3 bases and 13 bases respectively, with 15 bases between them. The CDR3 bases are TGTGCCACCAGTGATCCCCCCCAGCTAAACCAGTTCTTC. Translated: CATSDPPQLNQFF.

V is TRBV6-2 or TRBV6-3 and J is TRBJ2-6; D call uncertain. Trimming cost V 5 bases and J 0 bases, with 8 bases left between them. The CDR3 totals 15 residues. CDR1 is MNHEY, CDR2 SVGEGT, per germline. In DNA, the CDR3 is TGTGCCAGCAGTCTAGACACCTCTGGGGCCAACGTCCTGACTTTC. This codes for CASSLDTSGANVLTF.

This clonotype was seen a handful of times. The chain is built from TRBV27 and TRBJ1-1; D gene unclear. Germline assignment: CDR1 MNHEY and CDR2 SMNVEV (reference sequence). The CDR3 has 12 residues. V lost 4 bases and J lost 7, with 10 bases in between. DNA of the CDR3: TGTGCCAGCAGTTCCCGGATGGATGAAGCTTTCTTT. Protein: CASSSRMDEAFF.

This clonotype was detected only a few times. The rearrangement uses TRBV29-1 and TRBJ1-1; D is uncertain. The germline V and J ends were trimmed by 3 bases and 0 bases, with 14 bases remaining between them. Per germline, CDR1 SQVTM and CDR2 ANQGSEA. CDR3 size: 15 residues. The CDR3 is CSVDGGLGMNTEAFF. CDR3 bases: TGCAGCGTTGACGGAGGCTTAGGAATGAACACTGAAGCTTTCTTT.

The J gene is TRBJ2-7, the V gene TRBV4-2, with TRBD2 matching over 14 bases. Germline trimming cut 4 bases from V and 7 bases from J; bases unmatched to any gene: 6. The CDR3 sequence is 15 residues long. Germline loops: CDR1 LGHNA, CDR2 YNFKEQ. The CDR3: CASSPSGTSGSEQYF. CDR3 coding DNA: TGTGCCAGCAGCCCCTCTGGGACTAGCGGGAGTGAGCAGTACTTC.

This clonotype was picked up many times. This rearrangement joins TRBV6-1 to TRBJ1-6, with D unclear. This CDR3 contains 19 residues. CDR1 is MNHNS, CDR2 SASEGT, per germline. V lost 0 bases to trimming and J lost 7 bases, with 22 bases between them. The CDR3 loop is CASSEALGQIGGYNSPLHF. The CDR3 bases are TGTGCCAGCAGTGAAGCGCTAGGGCAGATCGGTGGATACAATTCACCCCTCCACTTT.

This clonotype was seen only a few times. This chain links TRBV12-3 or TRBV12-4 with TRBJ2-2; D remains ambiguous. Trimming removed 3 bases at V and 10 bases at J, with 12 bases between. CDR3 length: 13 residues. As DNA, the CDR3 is TGTGCCAGCAGTTTTACTCCCCGGCTGGAGCTGTTTTTT. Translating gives CASSFTPRLELFF.

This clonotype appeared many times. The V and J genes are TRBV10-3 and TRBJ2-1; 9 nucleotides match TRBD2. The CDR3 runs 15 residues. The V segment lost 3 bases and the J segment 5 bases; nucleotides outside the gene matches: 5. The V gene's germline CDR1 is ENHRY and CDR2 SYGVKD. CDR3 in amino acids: CAISDGSGSNNEQFF. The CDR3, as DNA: TGTGCCATCAGTGACGGTAGCGGGAGTAACAATGAGCAGTTCTTC.

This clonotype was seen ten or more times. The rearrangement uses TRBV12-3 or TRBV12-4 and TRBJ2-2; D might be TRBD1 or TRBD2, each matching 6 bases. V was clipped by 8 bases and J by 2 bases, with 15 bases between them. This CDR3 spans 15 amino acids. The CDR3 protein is CASGQTGANTGELFF. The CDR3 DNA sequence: TGTGCCAGCGGGCAAACGGGGGCCAACACCGGGGAGCTGTTTTTT.

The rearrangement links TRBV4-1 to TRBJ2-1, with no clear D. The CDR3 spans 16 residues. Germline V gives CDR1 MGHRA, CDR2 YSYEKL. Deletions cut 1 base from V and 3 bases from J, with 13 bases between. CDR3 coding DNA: TGCGCCAGCAGCCAAGTAGATATGGGGTTCTACAATGAGCAGTTCTTC. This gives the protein CASSQVDMGFYNEQFF.

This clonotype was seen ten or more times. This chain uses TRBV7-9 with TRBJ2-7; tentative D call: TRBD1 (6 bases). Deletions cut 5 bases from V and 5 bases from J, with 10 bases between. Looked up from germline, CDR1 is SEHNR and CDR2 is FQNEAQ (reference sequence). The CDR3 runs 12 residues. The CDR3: CASSRTANEQYF. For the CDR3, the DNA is TGTGCCAGCAGCCGGACAGCAAACGAGCAGTACTTC. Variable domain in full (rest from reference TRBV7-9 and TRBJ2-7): DTGVSQNPRHKITKRGQNVTFRCDPISEHNRLYWYRQTLGQGPEFLTYFQNEAQLEKSRLLSDRFSAERPKGSFSTLEIQRTEQGDSAMYLCASSRTANEQYFGPGTRLTVT.